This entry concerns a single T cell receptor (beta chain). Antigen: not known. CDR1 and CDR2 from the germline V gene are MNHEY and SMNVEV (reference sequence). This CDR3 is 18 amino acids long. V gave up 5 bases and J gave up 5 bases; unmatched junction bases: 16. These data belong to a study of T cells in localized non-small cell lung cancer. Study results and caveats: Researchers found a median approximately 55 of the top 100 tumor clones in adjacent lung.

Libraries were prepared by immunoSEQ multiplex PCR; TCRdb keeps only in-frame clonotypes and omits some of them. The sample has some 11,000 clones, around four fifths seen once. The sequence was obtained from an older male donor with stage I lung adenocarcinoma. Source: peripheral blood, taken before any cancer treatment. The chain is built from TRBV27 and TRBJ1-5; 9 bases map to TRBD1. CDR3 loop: CASSPLPTGGPGDQPQHF. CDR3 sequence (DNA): TGTGCCAGCAGTCCACTACCCACAGGGGGCCCTGGGGATCAGCCCCAGCATTTT.